This T cell receptor beta chain comes out of a study of T-cell memory formation after mild COVID-19. 5'RACE primed from the constant segment yielded TCR alpha and TCR beta cDNA libraries bearing sample barcodes and UMIs. TCRdb recomputed calls from the 5' RACE reads with MiXCR, one row per CDR3 protein. The sample records about 190,000 distinct CDR3 sequences, around 20% being singletons. This clonotype was counted many times. Its cognate antigen is unknown. Regarding the study as a whole: Clones shrinking between day 15 and 85 showed a balanced CD4/CD8 split, and those that grew later tilted toward CD4+. Nothing showed for sure that second-wave clones peaking on day 37 were SARS-CoV-2 specific.

V shed 4 bases and J shed 6 bases, with 17 bases lying between them. The CDR3 has 15 amino acids. Germline V gene lookup returns CDR1 SGHRS and CDR2 YFSETQ. The rearrangement joins TRBV5-1 to TRBJ1-5; a possible D gene is TRBD1 (6 bases). Sequencing input: PBMCs or a T cell subset sorted from them (not recorded which). The sequence was collected from an adult woman who had mild COVID-19 (a few samples of this study predate the infection). Cell type and time point are not known. The CDR3 loop is CASSPRSGAGQPQHF. CDR3 nucleotide sequence: TGCGCCAGCAGCCCTAGATCGGGGGCTGGTCAGCCCCAGCATTTT.